These T cell receptor beta chains were read from a single sample in a study of OX40 agonist ivuxolimab in advanced cancers. Using immunoSEQ multiplex PCR, the repertoire was profiled, and TCRdb retains in-frame clones only, with some absent. The sample contains about 28,000 clones, roughly 88% of which appear only once. The specimen was CD4+ or CD8+ T cells sorted from blood, collected in a trial of the OX40 agonist ivuxolimab. These receptors all come from an adult with an advanced solid tumor such as melanoma, head and neck, liver or kidney cancer. CDR3s leave out the opening cysteine and the closing phenylalanine or tryptophan. A clone size is listed for some rows: how often the clone was seen (once, few, many), or a class if it is expanded.

V: TRBV4-1; J: TRBJ2-7; size: .; CDR3: ASSQDWTGSYEQY
V: TRBV7-9; J: TRBJ2-5; size: .; CDR3: ASSSTTDIGRETQY
V: TRBV5-6; J: TRBJ2-5; size: .; CDR3: ASREGQETIQETQY
V: TRBV28; J: TRBJ1-3; size: .; CDR3: ASTEVTGNTIY
V: TRBV6-1; J: TRBJ1-5; size: .; CDR3: ASSEPFGGQPSNQPQH
V: TRBV28; J: TRBJ1-1; size: once; CDR3: ASRRPDSNTEAF
V: TRBV6-5; J: TRBJ2-5; size: .; CDR3: ASRGAGVYETQY
V: TRBV4-1; J: TRBJ1-5; size: .; CDR3: ASSPREGNQPQH
V: TRBV28; J: TRBJ1-4; size: .; CDR3: ASSLTAGNEKLF
V: TRBV15; J: TRBJ1-1; size: .; CDR3: ATSRRDRGPEAF
V: TRBV5-5; J: TRBJ2-7; size: .; CDR3: ASSFGYSYEQY
V: TRBV5-1; J: TRBJ1-1; size: once; CDR3: ASSPQQLGDTEAF
V: TRBV29-1; J: TRBJ2-7; size: .; CDR3: SALTDYEQY
V: TRBV7-9; J: TRBJ1-3; size: .; CDR3: ASSLGPANSGNTIY
V: TRBV5-1; J: .; size: .; CDR3: ASSDGTVPGEQY
V: TRBV5-1; J: TRBJ1-6; size: .; CDR3: ASSSDSSYNSPLH
V: TRBV5-4; J: TRBJ2-1; size: .; CDR3: ASSGGGTHNEQF
V: TRBV7-6; J: TRBJ2-5; size: .; CDR3: ASSPQGWGETQY
V: TRBV27; J: TRBJ1-5; size: .; CDR3: ASRRLDSNQPQH
V: TRBV2; J: TRBJ2-1; size: once; CDR3: ASSDPGGSGRYNEQF
V: TRBV28; J: TRBJ1-3; size: .; CDR3: ASSLSPSSGNTIY
V: TRBV28; J: TRBJ2-2; size: .; CDR3: ASSDNTGELF
V: TRBV19; J: TRBJ2-1; size: .; CDR3: ASSTGWTRQKNNEQF
V: TRBV5-1; J: TRBJ2-7; size: .; CDR3: ASSSSWTSGFGYEQY
V: TRBV7-6; J: TRBJ2-2; size: .; CDR3: ASSSYLTGELF
V: TRBV19; J: TRBJ1-3; size: .; CDR3: ASSVGQFSGNTIY
V: TRBV19; J: TRBJ1-1; size: few; CDR3: ASSLGTDMNTEAF
V: TRBV4-1; J: TRBJ1-6; size: .; CDR3: ASSQERQPNSPLH
V: TRBV4-1; J: TRBJ2-1; size: .; CDR3: ASSQDRAGNEQF
V: TRBV27; J: TRBJ2-7; size: .; CDR3: ASSSTGTVSYEQY
V: TRBV5-5; J: TRBJ2-7; size: .; CDR3: ASSPAFGGQESSYEQY
V: TRBV7-3; J: TRBJ2-7; size: .; CDR3: ASSLMSGSEQY
V: TRBV2; J: TRBJ2-7; size: many; CDR3: ASSEWGESSGVYEQY
V: TRBV9; J: TRBJ2-1; size: .; CDR3: ASSGGTLYNEQF
V: TRBV5-1; J: TRBJ2-1; size: .; CDR3: ASSPAGAYNEQF
V: TRBV28; J: TRBJ1-1; size: .; CDR3: ASNRGSAEAF
V: TRBV2; J: TRBJ2-1; size: .; CDR3: ASSARPSSYNEQF
V: TRBV11-3; J: TRBJ2-7; size: .; CDR3: ASSLTAGEQY
V: TRBV19; J: TRBJ1-2; size: .; CDR3: ASRGQGANYGYT
V: TRBV5-6; J: TRBJ2-2; size: .; CDR3: ASSLNGADTGELF
V: TRBV4-1; J: TRBJ2-3; size: .; CDR3: ASSQLGRASRVDTQY
V: TRBV6-1; J: TRBJ1-5; size: .; CDR3: ASSEGGQGGQPQH
V: TRBV28; J: TRBJ2-3; size: once; CDR3: ASSPSGTDTQY
V: TRBV14; J: TRBJ2-1; size: .; CDR3: ASSPRSSYNEQF
V: TRBV6-6; J: TRBJ1-5; size: .; CDR3: ASSSPPNMGQPQH
V: TRBV5-5; J: TRBJ2-5; size: few; CDR3: ASSLDGETQY
V: TRBV4-1; J: TRBJ2-3; size: .; CDR3: ASSYRGPSTDTQY
V: TRBV13; J: TRBJ2-7; size: .; CDR3: ASSGRDEGYEQY
V: TRBV28; J: TRBJ2-1; size: .; CDR3: ASSLQRETNNEQF
V: TRBV7-9; J: TRBJ2-1; size: .; CDR3: ASSVGSFEQF
V: TRBV7-9; J: TRBJ2-7; size: .; CDR3: ASSLDFEQY
V: TRBV30; J: TRBJ2-5; size: .; CDR3: AWNLGTSQETQY
V: TRBV29-1; J: TRBJ2-7; size: few; CDR3: SVEGTGYSYEQY
V: TRBV7-6; J: TRBJ2-7; size: once; CDR3: ASSSTGGRDEQY
V: TRBV10-1; J: TRBJ1-2; size: .; CDR3: ASSEFIGDGYT
V: TRBV4-1; J: TRBJ2-7; size: once; CDR3: ASSQRTGVYEQY
V: TRBV5-5; J: TRBJ2-3; size: .; CDR3: ASSLVGDTQY
V: TRBV27; J: TRBJ2-1; size: .; CDR3: ASSSGTSGSNEQF
V: TRBV2; J: TRBJ2-1; size: .; CDR3: ASRTPQYRIEF
V: TRBV30; J: TRBJ1-1; size: once; CDR3: AWSVGGGTEAF